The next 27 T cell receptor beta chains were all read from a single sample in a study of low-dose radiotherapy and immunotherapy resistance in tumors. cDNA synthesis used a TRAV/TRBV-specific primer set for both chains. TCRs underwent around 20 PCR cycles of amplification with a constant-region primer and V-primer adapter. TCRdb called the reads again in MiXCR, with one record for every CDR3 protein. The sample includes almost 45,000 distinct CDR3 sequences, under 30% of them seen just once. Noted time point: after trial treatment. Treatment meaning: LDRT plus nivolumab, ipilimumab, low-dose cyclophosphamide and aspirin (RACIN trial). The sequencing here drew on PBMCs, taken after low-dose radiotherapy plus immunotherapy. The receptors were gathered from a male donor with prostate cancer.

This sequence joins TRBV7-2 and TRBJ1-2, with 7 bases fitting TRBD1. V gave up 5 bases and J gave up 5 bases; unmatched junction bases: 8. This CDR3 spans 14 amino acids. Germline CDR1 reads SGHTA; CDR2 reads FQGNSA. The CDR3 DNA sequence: TGTGCCAGCAGCGAAAGCGGCAGGGGGTATGGCTACACCTTC. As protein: CASSESGRGYGYTF.

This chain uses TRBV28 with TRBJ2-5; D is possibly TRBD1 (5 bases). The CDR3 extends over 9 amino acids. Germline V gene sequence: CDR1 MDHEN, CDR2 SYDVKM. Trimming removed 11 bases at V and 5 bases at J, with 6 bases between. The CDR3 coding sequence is TGTGCCTCAGGGGAGACCCAGTACTTC. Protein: CASGETQYF.

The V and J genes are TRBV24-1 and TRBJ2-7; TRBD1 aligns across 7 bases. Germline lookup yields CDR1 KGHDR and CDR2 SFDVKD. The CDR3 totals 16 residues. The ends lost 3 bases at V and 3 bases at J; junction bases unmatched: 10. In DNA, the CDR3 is TGTGCCACCAGTGATCCGACCGGGACAGAAAGCTACGAGCAGTACTTC. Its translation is CATSDPTGTESYEQYF.

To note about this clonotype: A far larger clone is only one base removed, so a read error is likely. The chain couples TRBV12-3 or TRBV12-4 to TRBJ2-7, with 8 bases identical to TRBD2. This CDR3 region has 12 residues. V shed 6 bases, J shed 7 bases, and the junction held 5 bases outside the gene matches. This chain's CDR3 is CASRGLAYEQYF. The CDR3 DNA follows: TGTGCCAGCAGAGGACTAGCTTATGAGCAGTACTTC.

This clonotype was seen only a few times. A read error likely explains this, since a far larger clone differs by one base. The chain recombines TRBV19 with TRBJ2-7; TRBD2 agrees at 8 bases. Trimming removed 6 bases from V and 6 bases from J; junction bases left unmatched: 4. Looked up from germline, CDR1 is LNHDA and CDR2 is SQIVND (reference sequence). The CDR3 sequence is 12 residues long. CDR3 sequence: CASRTSGGEQYF. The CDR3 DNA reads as TGTGCCAGTAGGACAAGCGGGGGCGAGCAGTACTTC. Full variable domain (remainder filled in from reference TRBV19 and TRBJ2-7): DGGITQSPKYLFRKEGQNVTLSCEQNLNHDAMYWYRQDPGQGLRLIYYSQIVNDFQKGDIAEGYSVSREKKESFPLTVTSAQKNPTAFYLCASRTSGGEQYFGPGTRLTVT.

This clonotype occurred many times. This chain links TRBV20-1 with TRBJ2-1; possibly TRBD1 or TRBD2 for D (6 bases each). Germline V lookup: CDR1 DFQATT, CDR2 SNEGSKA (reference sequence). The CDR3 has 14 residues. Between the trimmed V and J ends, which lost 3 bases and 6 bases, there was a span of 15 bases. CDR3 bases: TGCAGTGCTAGGGGGGGTAGGGGGGCCAATGAGCAGTTCTTC. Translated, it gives CSARGGRGANEQFF.

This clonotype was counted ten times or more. The CDR3 bases are TGCAGCGTTGAAGATCTCGGGGGGGCTCGGACCGGGGAGCTGTTTTTT. Encoded protein: CSVEDLGGARTGELFF. This chain links TRBV29-1 with TRBJ2-2, with TRBD2 matching over 8 bases. Germline CDR1 reads SQVTM; CDR2 reads ANQGSEA. This CDR3 region has 16 residues. J gave up 5 bases and V 0 bases, and 8 bases lay outside the gene matches.

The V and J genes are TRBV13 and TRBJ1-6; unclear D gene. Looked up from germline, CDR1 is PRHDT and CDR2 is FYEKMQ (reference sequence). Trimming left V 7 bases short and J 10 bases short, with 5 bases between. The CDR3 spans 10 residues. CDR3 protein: CASKGSPLHF. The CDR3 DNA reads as TGTGCCAGCAAGGGCTCACCCCTCCACTTT.

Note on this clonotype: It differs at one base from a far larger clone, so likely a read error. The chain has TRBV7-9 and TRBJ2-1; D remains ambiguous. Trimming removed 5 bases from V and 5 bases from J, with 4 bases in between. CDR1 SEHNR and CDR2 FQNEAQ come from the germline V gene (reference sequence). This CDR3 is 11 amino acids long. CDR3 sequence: CASSEHNEQFF. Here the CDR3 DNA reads TGTGCCAGCAGCGAACACAATGAGCAGTTCTTC.

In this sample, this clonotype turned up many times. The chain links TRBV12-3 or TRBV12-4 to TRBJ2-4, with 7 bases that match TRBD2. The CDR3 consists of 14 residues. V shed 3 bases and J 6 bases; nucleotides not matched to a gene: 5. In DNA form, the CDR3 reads TGTGCCAGCAGTTTGAGGGGCGGGGGAAACATTCAGTACTTC. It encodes CASSLRGGGNIQYF.

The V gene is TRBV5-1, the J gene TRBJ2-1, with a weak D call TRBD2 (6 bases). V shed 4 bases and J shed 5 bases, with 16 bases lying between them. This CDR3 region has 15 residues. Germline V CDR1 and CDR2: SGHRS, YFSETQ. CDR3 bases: TGCGCCAGCAGCCCCCCTAGCGCCCTCAACAATGAGCAGTTCTTC. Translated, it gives CASSPPSALNNEQFF.

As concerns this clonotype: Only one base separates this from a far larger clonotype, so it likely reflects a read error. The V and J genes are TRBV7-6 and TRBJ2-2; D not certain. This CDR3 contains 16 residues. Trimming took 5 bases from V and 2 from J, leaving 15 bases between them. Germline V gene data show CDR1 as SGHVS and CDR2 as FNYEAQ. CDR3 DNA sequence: TGTGCCAGCAGCGAGGTCCGGGCCCTAAACACCGGGGAGCTGTTTTTT. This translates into CASSEVRALNTGELFF.

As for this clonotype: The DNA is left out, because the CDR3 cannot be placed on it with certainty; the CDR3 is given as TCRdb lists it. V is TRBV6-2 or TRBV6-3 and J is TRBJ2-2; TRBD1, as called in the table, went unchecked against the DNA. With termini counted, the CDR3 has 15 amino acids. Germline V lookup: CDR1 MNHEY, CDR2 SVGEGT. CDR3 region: CASLGGTGELFFVFF.

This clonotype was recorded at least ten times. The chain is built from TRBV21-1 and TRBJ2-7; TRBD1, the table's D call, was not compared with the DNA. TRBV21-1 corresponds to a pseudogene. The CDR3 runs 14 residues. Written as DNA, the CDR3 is TGTGCCAGCACTGGACAGGCGATGACCTACGAGCAGTACTTC. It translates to CASTGQAMTYEQYF.

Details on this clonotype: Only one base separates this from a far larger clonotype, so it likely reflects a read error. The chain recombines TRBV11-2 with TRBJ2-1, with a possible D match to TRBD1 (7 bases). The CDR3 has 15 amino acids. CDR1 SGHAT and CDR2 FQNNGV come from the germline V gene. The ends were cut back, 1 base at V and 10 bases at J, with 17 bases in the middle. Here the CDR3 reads CASSLAGGLTYEQFF. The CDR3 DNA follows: TGTGCCAGCAGCTTAGCAGGGGGGTTAACCTACGAGCAGTTCTTC.

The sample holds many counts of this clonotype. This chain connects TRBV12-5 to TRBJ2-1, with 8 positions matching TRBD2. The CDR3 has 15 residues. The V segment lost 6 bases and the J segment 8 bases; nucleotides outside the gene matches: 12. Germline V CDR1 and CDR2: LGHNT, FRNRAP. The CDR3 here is CASGSAGTREDEQFF. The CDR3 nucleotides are TGTGCTAGTGGGTCCGCCGGGACTAGAGAGGATGAGCAGTTCTTC.

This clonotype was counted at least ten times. CDR3 DNA: TGTGCCAGCAGCTTAAGGGTTTTCGAAAACATTCAGTACTTC. As protein: CASSLRVFENIQYF. V is TRBV7-3 and J is TRBJ2-4; D remains ambiguous. This CDR3 has 14 amino acids. Germline-derived CDR1 and CDR2 are SGHTA and FQGTGA. Trimming cost V 1 base and J 5 bases, with 9 bases left between them.

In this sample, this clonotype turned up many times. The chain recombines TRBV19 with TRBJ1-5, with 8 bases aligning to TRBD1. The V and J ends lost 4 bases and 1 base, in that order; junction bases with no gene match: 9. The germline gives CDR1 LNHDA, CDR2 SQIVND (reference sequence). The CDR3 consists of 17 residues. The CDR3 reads CASSSQGAKRSNQPQHF. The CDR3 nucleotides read TGTGCCAGTAGTAGCCAGGGGGCGAAGAGAAGCAATCAGCCCCAGCATTTT.

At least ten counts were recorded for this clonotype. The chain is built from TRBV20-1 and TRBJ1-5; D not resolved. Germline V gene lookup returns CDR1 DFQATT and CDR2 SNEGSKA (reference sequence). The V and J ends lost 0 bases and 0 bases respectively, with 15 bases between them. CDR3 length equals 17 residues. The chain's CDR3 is CSARDMRLWTSNQPQHF. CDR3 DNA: TGCAGTGCTAGAGATATGCGGTTGTGGACTAGCAATCAGCCCCAGCATTTT.

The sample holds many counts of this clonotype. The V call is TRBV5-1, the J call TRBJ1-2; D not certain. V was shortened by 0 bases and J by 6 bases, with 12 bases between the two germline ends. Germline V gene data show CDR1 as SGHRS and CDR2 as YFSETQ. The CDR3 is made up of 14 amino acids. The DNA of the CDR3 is TGCGCCAGCAGCTTGGAGGGCCCAGCACATGGCTACACCTTC. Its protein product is CASSLEGPAHGYTF.

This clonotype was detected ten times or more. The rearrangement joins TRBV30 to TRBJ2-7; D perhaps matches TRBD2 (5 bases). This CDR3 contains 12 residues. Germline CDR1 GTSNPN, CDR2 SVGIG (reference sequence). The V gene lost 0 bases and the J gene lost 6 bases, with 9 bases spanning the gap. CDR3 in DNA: TGTGCCTGGAGTGTATCGGGGTCCGAGCAGTACTTC. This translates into CAWSVSGSEQYF. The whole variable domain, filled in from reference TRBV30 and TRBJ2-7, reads SQTIHQWPATLVQPVGSPLSLECTVEGTSNPNLYWYRQAAGRGLQLLFYSVGIGQISSEVPQNLSASRPQDRQFILSSKKLLLSDSGFYLCAWSVSGSEQYFGPGTRLTVT.

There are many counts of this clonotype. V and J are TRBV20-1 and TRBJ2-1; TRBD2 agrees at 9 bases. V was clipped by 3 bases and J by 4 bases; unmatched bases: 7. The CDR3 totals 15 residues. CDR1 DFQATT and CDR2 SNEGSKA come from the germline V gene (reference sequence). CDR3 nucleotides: TGCAGTGCTAGTGCCGGTAGCGGGAGTTACAATGAGCAGTTCTTC. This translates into CSASAGSGSYNEQFF.

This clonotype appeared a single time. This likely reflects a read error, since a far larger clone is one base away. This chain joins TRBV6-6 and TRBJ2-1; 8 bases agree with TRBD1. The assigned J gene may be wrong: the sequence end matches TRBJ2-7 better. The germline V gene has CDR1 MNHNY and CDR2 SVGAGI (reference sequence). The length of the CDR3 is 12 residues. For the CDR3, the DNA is TGTGCCAGCAGGACAGGGGCGGGGGAGCAGTACTTC. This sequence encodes CASRTGAGEQYF.

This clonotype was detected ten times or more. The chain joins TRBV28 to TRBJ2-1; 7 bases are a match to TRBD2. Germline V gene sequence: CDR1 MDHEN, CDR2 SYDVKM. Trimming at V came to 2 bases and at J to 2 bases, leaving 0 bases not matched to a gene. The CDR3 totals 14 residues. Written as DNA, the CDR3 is TGTGCCAGCAGTTTAGCGGGGGCCTACAATGAGCAGTTCTTC. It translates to CASSLAGAYNEQFF.

The CDR3 loop is CASSEVPTDTQYF. The CDR3 bases are TGCGCCAGCAGTGAGGTGCCCACTGATACGCAGTATTTT. This rearrangement joins TRBV10-1 to TRBJ2-3, with D unresolved. The germline V and J ends were trimmed by 2 bases and 6 bases, with 9 bases remaining between them. Germline V gives CDR1 WNHNN, CDR2 SYGVQD (reference sequence). The CDR3 has 13 residues.

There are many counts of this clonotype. The CDR3 here is CASSLNVGGEQFF. Here the CDR3 DNA reads TGCGCCAGCAGCTTGAACGTAGGAGGAGAGCAGTTCTTC. V is TRBV5-1 and J is TRBJ2-1; possible D gene TRBD2, 5 bases. The CDR3 spans 13 residues. The germline V gene has CDR1 SGHRS and CDR2 YFSETQ. V shed 1 base and J shed 10 bases, with 12 bases lying between them. Together with reference TRBV5-1 and TRBJ2-1, the CDR3 gives the full variable domain: KAGVTQTPRYLIKTRGQQVTLSCSPISGHRSVSWYQQTPGQGLQFLFEYFSETQRNKGNFPGRFSGRQFSNSRSEMNVSTLELGDSALYLCASSLNVGGEQFFGPGTRLTVL.

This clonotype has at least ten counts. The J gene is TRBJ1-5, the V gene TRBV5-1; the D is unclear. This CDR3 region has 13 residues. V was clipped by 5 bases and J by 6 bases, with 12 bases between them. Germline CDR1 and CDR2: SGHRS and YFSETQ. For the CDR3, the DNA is TGCGCCAGCAGTTTGAGCCCGGGTCAGCCCCAGCATTTT. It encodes CASSLSPGQPQHF.